This T cell receptor (beta chain) comes out of a study of blood T cell repertoires in COVID-19 (TCRdb year 2020). Some background on the complete study: Samples covering the acute and convalescent phases of COVID-19 were provided by collaborators in the United States, Italy and Spain. Nearly every sample came with metadata listing a de-identified subject ID, COVID-19 status, age in years and sex. A freely available public database, intended as a resource for researchers studying the immune response to SARS-CoV-2, is where the repertoires were released. Deeply sampled blood TCRbeta repertoires from subjects exposed to, actively infected with, or recovered from COVID-19 were included in the dataset. Where available, HLA class I and class II types were obtained from metadata supplied by the sample provider rather than from assay-based typing. Samples were obtained from the ongoing ImmuneRACE study (first 160 participants) and from over a thousand subjects provided by 6 global collaborators. The material from the prospective study consisted of cDNA or gDNA derived from T cells, B-cell-depleted T cells, or PBMCs. The investigation overall reported the following: How much clinical and demographic metadata was included differed by source and by participant, and the metadata was provided uncurated.

Reading from cysteine to phenylalanine, the CDR3 counts 14 amino acids. Just CDR3 DNA is preserved here, 42 bases in frame from base 1. Taken from the germline V gene (reference sequence), the CDR1 and CDR2 loops are PRHDT and FYEKMQ. V is pared back by 3 bases and J by 8 bases, with 13 bases lying between the germline termini. The sample holds a few counts of this clone. Which antigen it targets is not known. Per-nucleotide qualities are absent, and no much larger clonotype sits a single base away. Participants in the prospective study were aged roughly 18 to 100 years, lived in approximately 26 United States geographic areas, and enrolled through a virtual design. In the prospective study, cohorts were assigned on the basis of participant-reported clinical history obtained from a screening survey and a study questionnaire. For ImmuneRACE Cohort 3, a participant was defined as recovered based on two consecutive negative NP/OP PCR tests, clearance by a healthcare professional, or resolution of symptoms. Mobile phlebotomists in the prospective study collected whole blood, serum and a nasopharyngeal or oropharyngeal swab from every participant. Additional blood draws and questionnaires over an approximately two-month period could optionally be provided by prospective study participants. Prospective study blood samples were shipped either frozen or at room temperature before DNA extraction.

The immunoSEQ Assay, a bias-controlled multiplex PCR, was used to amplify TCRbeta CDR3 regions from genomic DNA. The paper's data handling went like this. The number of nucleated cells in each sample was estimated from the amplification of reference gene primers within the assay. To quantify the absolute abundance of each unique TCRbeta CDR3 rearrangement, sequence reads were collapsed and filtered. For each sample, productive Simpson clonality was calculated by taking the square root of Simpson's diversity index across productive rearrangements. Entries here come from immuneACCESS through TCRdb and include only in-frame sequences with V and J called. Some clones fail to appear in such tables; in the studies checked, an unresolved V gene covers under half of the shortfall, and the cause of the remainder is unknown. The V and J calls and clone size come from that table; D and trimming were worked out from the DNA. The sample table lists hundreds of thousands of clones, 89% of them with a count of one. The top ten clonotypes cover just under 9.5% of the sample.

This TCR derives from a woman in her 30s who had recovered from COVID-19. Material: PBMCs or T cells enriched from blood (not recorded which). The sequence links TRBV13 to TRBJ1-4; TRBD1 might be the D gene, on 6 matching bases. The CDR3 has the sequence CASSFDRTGEKLFF. Read as DNA, the sequence is TGTGCCAGCAGCTTCGACAGGACCGGCGAAAAACTGTTTTTT.